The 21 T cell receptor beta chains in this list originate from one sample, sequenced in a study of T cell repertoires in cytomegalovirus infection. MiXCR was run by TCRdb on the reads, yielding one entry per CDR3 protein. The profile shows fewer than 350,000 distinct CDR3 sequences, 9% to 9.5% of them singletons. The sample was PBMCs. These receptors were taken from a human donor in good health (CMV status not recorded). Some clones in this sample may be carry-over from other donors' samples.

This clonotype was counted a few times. Here the CDR3 reads CASSSLAGAYEQYF. The DNA for the CDR3 is TGTGCCAGCAGTTCACTAGCGGGAGCCTACGAGCAGTACTTC. V is TRBV27 and J is TRBJ2-7; 11 bases fit TRBD2. V lost 4 bases and J lost 2; bases outside the gene matches: 1. The germline V gene has CDR1 MNHEY and CDR2 SMNVEV (reference sequence). The CDR3 has 14 residues.

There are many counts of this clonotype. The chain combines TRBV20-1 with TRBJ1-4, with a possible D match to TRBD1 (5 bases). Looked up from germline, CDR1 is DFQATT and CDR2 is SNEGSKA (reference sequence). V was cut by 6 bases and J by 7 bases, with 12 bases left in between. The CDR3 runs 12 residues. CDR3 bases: TGCAGTGCGAGGACGGGGGGTGAAAAACTGTTTTTT. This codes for CSARTGGEKLFF.

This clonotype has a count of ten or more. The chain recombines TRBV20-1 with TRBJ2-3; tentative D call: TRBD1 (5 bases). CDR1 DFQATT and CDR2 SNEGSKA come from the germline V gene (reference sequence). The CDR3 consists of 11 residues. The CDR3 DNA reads TGCAGGGGGCCCAGCACAGATACGCAGTATTTT. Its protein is CRGPSTDTQYF.

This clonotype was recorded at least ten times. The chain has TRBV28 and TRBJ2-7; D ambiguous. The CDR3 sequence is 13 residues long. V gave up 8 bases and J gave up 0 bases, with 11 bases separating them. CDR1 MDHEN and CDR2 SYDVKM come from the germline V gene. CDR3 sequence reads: CASRGIFSYEQYF. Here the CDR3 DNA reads TGTGCCAGCCGTGGGATTTTCTCCTACGAGCAGTACTTC.

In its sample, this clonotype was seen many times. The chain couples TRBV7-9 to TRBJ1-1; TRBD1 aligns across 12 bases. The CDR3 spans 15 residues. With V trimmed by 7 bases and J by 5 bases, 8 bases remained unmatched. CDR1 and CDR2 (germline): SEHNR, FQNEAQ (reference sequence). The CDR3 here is CASTRDRGRNTEAFF. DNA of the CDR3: TGTGCCAGCACCCGGGACAGGGGGCGAAATACTGAAGCTTTCTTT.

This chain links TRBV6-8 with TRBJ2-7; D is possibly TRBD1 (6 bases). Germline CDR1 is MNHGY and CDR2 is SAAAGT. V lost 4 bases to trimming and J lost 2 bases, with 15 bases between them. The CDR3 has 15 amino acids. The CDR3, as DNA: TGTGCCAGCAGTTTCGGGGCAAGGGGGACCTACGAGCAGTACTTC. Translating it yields CASSFGARGTYEQYF.

Here the CDR3 reads CASSSLGFQSLDGYTF. The CDR3 nucleotides are TGCGCCAGCAGCTCCCTAGGGTTCCAGAGTCTTGATGGCTACACCTTC. The chain is built from TRBV5-1 and TRBJ1-2; D is ambiguous. Trimming shortened V by 3 bases and J by 6 bases, and 21 bases separated the two germline ends. The CDR3 loop spans 16 amino acids. Germline V gives CDR1 SGHRS, CDR2 YFSETQ.

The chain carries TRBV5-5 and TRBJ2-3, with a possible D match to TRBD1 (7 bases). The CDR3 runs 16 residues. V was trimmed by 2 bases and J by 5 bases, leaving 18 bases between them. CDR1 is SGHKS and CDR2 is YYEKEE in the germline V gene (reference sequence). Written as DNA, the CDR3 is TGTGCCAGCAGCTTCACATCAGGGGGGACCGAAGATACGCAGTATTTT. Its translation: CASSFTSGGTEDTQYF.

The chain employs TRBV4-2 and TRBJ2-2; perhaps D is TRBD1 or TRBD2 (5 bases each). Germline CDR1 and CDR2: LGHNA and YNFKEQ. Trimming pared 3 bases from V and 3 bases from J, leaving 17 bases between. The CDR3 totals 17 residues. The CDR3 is CASSQTGTSGYTGELFF. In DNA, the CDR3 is TGTGCCAGCAGCCAGACGGGGACCTCCGGATACACCGGGGAGCTGTTTTTT.

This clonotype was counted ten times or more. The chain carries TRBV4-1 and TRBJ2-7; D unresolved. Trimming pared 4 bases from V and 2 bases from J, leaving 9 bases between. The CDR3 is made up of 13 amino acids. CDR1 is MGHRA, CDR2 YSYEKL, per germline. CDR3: CASSPTLTYEQYF. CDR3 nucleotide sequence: TGCGCCAGCAGCCCAACATTGACCTACGAGCAGTACTTC.

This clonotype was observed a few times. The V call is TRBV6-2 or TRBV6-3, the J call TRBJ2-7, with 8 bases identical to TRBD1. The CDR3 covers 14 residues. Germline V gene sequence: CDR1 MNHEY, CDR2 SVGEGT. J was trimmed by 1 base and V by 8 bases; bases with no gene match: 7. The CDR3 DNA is TGTGCCAGCGAAGGGACAGGCCTTTCCTACGAGCAGTACTTC. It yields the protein CASEGTGLSYEQYF.

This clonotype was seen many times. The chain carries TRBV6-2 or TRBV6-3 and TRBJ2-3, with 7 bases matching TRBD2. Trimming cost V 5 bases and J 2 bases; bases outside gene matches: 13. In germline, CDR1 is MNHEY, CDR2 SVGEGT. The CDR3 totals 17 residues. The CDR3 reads CASSPPGGARNTDTQYF. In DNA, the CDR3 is TGTGCCAGCAGTCCACCGGGGGGAGCGCGAAACACAGATACGCAGTATTTT.

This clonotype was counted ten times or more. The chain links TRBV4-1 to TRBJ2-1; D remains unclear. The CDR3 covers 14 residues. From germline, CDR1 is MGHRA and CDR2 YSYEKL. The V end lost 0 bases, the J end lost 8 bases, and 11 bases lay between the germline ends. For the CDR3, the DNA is TGCGCCAGCAGCCAAGATCTTCTTTTAGATGAGCAGTTCTTC. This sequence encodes CASSQDLLLDEQFF.

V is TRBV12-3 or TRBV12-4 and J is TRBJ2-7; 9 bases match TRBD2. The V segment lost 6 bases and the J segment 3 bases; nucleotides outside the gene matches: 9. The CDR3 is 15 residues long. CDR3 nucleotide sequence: TGTGCCAGCAGGAGGGTAGCGGGAGATGGCTACGAGCAGTACTTC. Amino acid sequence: CASRRVAGDGYEQYF.

This chain's CDR3 is CATSSRGGNSPLHF. In DNA, the CDR3 is TGTGCCACCAGCTCCCGGGGAGGAAATTCACCCCTCCACTTT. V gene TRBV15 combines with J gene TRBJ1-6; D gene unclear. With 5 bases removed from V and 7 bases from J, the gap between germline ends came to 12 bases. The CDR3 sequence is 14 residues long. CDR1 and CDR2 (germline): LNHNV, YYDKDF (reference sequence). Variable domain in full (rest from reference TRBV15 and TRBJ1-6): DAMVIQNPRYQVTQFGKPVTLSCSQTLNHNVMYWYQQKSSQAPKLLFHYYDKDFNNEADTPDNFQSRRPNTSFCFLDIRSPGLGDTAMYLCATSSRGGNSPLHFGNGTRLTVT.

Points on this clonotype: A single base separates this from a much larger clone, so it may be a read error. The CDR3 region is CAGSLMTGGKAEAFF. CDR3 sequence (DNA): TGTGCCGGCAGTTTAATGACCGGGGGCAAGGCTGAAGCTTTCTTT. The rearrangement joins TRBV28 to TRBJ1-1; TRBD1 might be the D (6 bases). The CDR3 spans 15 residues. Germline values: CDR1 MDHEN, CDR2 SYDVKM.

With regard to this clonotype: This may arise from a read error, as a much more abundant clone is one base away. CDR3 sequence reads: CASSLDRVDIGELFF. The CDR3 nucleotides read TGTGCCAGCAGTTTGGACAGGGTGGACATCGGGGAGCTGTTTTTT. This chain connects TRBV2 to TRBJ2-2; 8 bases are a match to TRBD1. Germline V lookup: CDR1 SNHLY, CDR2 FYNNEI. V was clipped by 5 bases and J by 7 bases; unmatched bases: 9. This CDR3 contains 15 residues.

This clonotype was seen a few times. DNA of the CDR3: TGTGCCAGCAGCTCTACCGGGGGGGCGGAAACCGGGGAGCTGTTTTTT. Protein sequence: CASSSTGGAETGELFF. V and J are TRBV6-6 and TRBJ2-2; 8 bases map to TRBD2. The ends lost 6 bases at V and 5 bases at J; junction bases unmatched: 11. CDR1 and CDR2 (germline): MNHNY, SVGAGI (reference sequence). The CDR3 sequence is 16 residues long.

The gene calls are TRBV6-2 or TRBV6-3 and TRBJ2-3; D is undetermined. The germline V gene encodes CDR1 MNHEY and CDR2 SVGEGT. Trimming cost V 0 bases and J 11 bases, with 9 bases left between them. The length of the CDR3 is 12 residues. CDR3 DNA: TGTGCCAGCAGTTACTCCGTTTCGAAGCAGTATTTT. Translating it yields CASSYSVSKQYF.

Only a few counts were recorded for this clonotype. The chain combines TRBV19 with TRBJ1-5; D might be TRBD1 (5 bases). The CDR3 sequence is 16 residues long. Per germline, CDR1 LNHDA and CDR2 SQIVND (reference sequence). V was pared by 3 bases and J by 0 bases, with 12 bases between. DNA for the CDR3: TGTGCCAGTAGTATTCACGGGACCGATAGCAATCAGCCCCAGCATTTT. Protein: CASSIHGTDSNQPQHF.

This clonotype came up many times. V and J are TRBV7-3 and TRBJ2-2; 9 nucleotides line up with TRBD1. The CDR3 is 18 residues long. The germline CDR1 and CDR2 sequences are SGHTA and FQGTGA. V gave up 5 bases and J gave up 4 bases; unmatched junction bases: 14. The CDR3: CASSRDREGEFGTGELFF. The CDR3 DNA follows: TGTGCCAGCAGCCGGGACAGGGAGGGTGAATTTGGCACCGGGGAGCTGTTTTTT.